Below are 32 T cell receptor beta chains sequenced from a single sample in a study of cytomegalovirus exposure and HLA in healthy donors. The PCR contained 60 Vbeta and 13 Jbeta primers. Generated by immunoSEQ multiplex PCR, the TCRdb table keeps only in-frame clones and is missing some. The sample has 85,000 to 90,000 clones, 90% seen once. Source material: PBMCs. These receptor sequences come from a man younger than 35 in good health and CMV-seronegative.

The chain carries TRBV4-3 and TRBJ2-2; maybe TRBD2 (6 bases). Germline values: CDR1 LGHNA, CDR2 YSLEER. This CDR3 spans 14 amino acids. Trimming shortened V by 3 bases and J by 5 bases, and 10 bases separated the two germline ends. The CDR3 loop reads CASSQGLLTGELFF. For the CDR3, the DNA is TGCGCCAGCAGCCAGGGACTTTTAACCGGGGAGCTGTTTTTT.

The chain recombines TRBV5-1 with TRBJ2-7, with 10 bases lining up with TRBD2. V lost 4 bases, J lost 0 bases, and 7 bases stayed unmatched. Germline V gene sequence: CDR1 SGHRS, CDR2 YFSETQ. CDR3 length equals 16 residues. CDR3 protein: CASSRRTSGVSYEQYF. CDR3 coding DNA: TGCGCCAGCAGCCGACGGACTAGCGGAGTCTCCTACGAGCAGTACTTC.

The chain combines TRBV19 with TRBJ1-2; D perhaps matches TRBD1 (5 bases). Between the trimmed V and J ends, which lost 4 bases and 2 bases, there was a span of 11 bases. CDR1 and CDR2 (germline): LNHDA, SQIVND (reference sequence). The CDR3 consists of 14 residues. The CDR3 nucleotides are TGTGCCAGTAGTACCTCGTCAGGGAACTATGGCTACACCTTC. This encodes CASSTSSGNYGYTF.

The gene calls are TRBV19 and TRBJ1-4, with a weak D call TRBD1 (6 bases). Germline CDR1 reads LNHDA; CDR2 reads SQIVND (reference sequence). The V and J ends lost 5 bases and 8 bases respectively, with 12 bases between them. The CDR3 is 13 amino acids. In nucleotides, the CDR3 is TGTGCCAGTAGTCATCAGAGGGGGGAAAAACTGTTTTTT. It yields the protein CASSHQRGEKLFF.

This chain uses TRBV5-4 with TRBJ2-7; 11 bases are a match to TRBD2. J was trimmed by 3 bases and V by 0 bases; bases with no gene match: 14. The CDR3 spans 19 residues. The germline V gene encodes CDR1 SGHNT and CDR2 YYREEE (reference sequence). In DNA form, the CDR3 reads TGTGCCAGCAGCTTGGGGACAGGGCCCCGACTAGCGGGAAACTACGAGCAGTACTTC. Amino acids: CASSLGTGPRLAGNYEQYF.

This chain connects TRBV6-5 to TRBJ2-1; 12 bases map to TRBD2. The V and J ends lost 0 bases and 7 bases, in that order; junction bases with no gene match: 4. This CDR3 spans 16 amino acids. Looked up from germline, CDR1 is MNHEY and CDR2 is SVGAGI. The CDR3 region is CASSYSRGTSGNEQFF. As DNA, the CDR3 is TGTGCCAGCAGTTACTCGAGAGGGACTAGCGGGAATGAGCAGTTCTTC.

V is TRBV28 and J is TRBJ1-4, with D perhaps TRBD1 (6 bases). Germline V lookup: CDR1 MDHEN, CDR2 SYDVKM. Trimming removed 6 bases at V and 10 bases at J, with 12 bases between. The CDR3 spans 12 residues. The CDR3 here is CASRGADGKLFF. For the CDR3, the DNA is TGTGCCAGCAGGGGGGCGGATGGAAAACTGTTTTTT.

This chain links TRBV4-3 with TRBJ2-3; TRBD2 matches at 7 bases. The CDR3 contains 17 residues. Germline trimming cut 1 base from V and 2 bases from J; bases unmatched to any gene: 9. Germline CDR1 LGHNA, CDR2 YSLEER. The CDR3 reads CASSQGLAGANTDTQYF. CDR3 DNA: TGCGCCAGCAGCCAAGGATTAGCGGGTGCGAACACAGATACGCAGTATTTT.

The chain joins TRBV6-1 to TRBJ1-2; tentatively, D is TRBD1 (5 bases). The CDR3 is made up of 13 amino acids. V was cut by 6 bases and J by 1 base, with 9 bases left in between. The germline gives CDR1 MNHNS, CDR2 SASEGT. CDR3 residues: CASRRGGNYGYTF. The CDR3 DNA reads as TGTGCCAGCAGAAGGGGAGGTAACTATGGCTACACCTTC.

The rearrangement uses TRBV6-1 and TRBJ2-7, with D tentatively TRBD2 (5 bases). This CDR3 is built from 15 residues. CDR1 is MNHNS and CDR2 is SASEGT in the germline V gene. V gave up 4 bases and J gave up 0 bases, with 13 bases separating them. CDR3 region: CASSVRGSSSYEQYF. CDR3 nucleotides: TGTGCCAGCAGTGTTCGAGGGTCAAGCTCCTACGAGCAGTACTTC.

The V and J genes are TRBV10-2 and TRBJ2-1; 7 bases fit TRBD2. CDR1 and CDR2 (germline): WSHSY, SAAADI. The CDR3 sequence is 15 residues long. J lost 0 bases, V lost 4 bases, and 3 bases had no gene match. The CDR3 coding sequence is TGCGCCAGCAGTGTTCCGGGAGGCTCCTACAATGAGCAGTTCTTC. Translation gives CASSVPGGSYNEQFF.

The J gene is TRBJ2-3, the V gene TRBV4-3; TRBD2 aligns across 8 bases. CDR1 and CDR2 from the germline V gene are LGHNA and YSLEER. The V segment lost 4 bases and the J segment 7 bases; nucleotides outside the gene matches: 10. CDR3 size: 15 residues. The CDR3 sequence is CASSRERERVNTQYF. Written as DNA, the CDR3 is TGCGCCAGCAGCCGCGAGCGGGAGAGAGTGAATACGCAGTATTTT.

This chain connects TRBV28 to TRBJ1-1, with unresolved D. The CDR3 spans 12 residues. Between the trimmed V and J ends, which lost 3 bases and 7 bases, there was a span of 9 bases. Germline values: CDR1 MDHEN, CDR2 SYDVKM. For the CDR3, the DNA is TGTGCCAGCAGTTTTGAGGGCCTTGAAGCTTTCTTT. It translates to CASSFEGLEAFF.

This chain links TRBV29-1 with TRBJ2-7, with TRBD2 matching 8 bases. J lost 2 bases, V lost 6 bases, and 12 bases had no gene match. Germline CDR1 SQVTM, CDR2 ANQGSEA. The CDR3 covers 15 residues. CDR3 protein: CSVITSGKTPYEQYF. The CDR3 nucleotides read TGCAGCGTGATCACTAGCGGAAAAACTCCCTACGAGCAGTACTTC.

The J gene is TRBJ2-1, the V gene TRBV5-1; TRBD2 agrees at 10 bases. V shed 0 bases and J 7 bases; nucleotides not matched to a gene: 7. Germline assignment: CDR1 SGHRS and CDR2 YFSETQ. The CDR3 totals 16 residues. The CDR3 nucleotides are TGCGCCAGCAGCTTGGGGCTAGCGGGAGTTGGTAATGAGCAGTTCTTC. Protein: CASSLGLAGVGNEQFF.

The CDR3 loop reads CASSPSGTYNEQFF. The CDR3 DNA reads TGCGCCAGCAGTCCTAGCGGGACCTACAATGAGCAGTTCTTC. The chain combines TRBV5-1 with TRBJ2-1, with TRBD2 matching 9 bases. Germline CDR1 SGHRS, CDR2 YFSETQ. The CDR3 consists of 14 residues. V shed 5 bases and J 2 bases; nucleotides not matched to a gene: 2. Based on the CDR3 plus reference TRBV5-1 and TRBJ2-1, the full variable domain is KAGVTQTPRYLIKTRGQQVTLSCSPISGHRSVSWYQQTPGQGLQFLFEYFSETQRNKGNFPGRFSGRQFSNSRSEMNVSTLELGDSALYLCASSPSGTYNEQFFGPGTRLTVL.

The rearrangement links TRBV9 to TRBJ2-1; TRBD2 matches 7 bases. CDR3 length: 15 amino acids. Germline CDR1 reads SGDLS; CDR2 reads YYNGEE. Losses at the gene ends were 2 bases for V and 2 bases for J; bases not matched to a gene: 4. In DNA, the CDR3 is TGTGCCAGCAGCGTCGATAGCGGGCCCTACAATGAGCAGTTCTTC. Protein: CASSVDSGPYNEQFF. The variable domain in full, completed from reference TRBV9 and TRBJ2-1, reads DSGVTQTPKHLITATGQRVTLRCSPRSGDLSVYWYQQSLDQGLQFLIQYYNGEERAKGNILERFSAQQFPDLHSELNLSSLELGDSALYFCASSVDSGPYNEQFFGPGTRLTVL.

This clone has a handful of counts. CDR3 coding DNA: TGTGCCATCAGTGAGTCAAAAGGAGTGGGAGCTTTCTTT. Its protein is CAISESKGVGAFF. The chain is built from TRBV10-3 and TRBJ1-1; D is uncertain. This CDR3 has 13 residues. Germline V gene data show CDR1 as ENHRY and CDR2 as SYGVKD. Trimming shortened V by 0 bases and J by 10 bases, and 12 bases separated the two germline ends.

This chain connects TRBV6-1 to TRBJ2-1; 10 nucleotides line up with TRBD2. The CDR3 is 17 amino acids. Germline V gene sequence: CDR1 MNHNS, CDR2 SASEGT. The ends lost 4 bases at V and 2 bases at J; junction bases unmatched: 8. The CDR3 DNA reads TGTGCCAGCAGTGCCGGGCGTCTAGCGGGAGCCTACAATGAGCAGTTCTTC. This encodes CASSAGRLAGAYNEQFF.

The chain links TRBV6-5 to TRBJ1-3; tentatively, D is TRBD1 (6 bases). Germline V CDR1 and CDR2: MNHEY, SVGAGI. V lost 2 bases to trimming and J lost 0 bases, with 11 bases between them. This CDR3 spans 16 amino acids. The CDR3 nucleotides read TGTGCCAGCAGTTACGGGGGCGGTAACTCTGGAAACACCATATATTTT. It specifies CASSYGGGNSGNTIYF.

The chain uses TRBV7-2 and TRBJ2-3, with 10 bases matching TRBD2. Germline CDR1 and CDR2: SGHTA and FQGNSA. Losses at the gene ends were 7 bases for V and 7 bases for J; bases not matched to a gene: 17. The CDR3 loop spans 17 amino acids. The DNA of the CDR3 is TGTGCCAGCACCATCCAGAGAAGCGGGAGGGCCGGGAATACGCAGTATTTT. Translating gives CASTIQRSGRAGNTQYF.

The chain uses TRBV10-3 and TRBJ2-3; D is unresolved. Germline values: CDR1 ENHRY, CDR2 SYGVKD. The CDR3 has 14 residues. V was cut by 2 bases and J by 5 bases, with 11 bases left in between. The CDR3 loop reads CAISERGLEDTQYF. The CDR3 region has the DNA TGTGCCATCAGTGAGCGTGGGCTTGAAGATACGCAGTATTTT.

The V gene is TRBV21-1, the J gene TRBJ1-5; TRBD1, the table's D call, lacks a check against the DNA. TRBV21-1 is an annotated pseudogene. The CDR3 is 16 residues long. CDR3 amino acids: CASSETVHYSNQPQHF. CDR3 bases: TGTGCCAGCAGCGAAACAGTACATTATAGCAATCAGCCCCAGCATTTT.

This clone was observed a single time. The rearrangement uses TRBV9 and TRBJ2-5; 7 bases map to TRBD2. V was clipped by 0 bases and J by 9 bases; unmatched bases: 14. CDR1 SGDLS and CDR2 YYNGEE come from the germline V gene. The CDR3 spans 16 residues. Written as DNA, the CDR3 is TGTGCCAGCAGCGTAGCGGCACTAGCGCCCCGGATGGCCCAGTACTTC. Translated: CASSVAALAPRMAQYF.

The CDR3 DNA reads TGTGCCAGCAGCCCTCAGGGGTCCCGGAACACTGAAGCTTTCTTT. Translation: CASSPQGSRNTEAFF. The J gene is TRBJ1-1, the V gene TRBV7-2; tentative D call: TRBD1 (6 bases). Trimming pared 5 bases from V and 1 base from J, leaving 14 bases between. This CDR3 is built from 15 residues. Germline assignment: CDR1 SGHTA and CDR2 FQGNSA. The full variable domain, completed using reference TRBV7-2 and TRBJ1-1, is GAGVSQSPSNKVTEKGKDVELRCDPISGHTALYWYRQSLGQGLEFLIYFQGNSAPDKSGLPSDRFSAERTGGSVSTLTIQRTQQEDSAVYLCASSPQGSRNTEAFFGQGTRLTVV.

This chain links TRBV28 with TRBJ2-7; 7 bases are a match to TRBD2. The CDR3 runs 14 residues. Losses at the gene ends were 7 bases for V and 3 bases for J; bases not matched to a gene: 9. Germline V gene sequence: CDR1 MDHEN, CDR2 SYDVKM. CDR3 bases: TGTGCCAGCAACCTCGGCGGGAGTGTCTACGAGCAGTACTTC. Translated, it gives CASNLGGSVYEQYF.

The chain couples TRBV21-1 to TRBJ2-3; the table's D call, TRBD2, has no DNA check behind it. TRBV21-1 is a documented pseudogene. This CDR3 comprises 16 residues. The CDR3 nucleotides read TGTGCCAGCAGCAAATTTGGGCGGCGGGGCACAGATACGCAGTATTTT. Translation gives CASSKFGRRGTDTQYF.

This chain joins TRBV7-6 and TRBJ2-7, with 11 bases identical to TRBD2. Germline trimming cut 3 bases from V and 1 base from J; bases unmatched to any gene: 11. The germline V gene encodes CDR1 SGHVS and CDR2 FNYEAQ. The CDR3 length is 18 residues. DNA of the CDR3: TGTGCCAGCAGCTTGGGGGTAGCGGGAGGGTCAGGTTCCTACGAGCAGTACTTC. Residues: CASSLGVAGGSGSYEQYF.

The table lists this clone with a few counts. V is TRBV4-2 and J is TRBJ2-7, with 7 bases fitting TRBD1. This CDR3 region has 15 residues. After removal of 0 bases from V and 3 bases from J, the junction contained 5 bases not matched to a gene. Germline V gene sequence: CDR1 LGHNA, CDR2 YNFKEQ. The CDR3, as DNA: TGTGCCAGCAGCCAAGAGACAGGGCATCTCTACGAGCAGTACTTC. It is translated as CASSQETGHLYEQYF.

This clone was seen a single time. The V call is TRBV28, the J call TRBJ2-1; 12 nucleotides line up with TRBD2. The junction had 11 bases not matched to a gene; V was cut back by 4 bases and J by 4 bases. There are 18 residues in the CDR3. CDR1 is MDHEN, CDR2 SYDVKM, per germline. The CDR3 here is CASSSHRLAGVSYNEQFF. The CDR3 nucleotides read TGTGCCAGCAGTTCCCATCGACTAGCGGGAGTGTCTTACAATGAGCAGTTCTTC.

CDR3 in amino acids: CASSLPGEGFSGANVLTF. The CDR3 nucleotides read TGTGCCAGCAGCTTGCCGGGGGAAGGGTTCTCTGGGGCCAACGTCCTGACTTTC. This chain connects TRBV5-6 to TRBJ2-6; D may be TRBD2 (6 bases). In germline, CDR1 is SGHDT, CDR2 YYEEEE. This CDR3 has 18 residues. Trimming shortened V by 1 base and J by 0 bases, and 14 bases separated the two germline ends.

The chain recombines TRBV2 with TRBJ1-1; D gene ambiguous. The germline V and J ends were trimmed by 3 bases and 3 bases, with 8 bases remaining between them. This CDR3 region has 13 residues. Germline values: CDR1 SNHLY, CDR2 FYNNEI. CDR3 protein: CASSEEGDTEAFF. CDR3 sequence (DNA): TGTGCCAGCAGTGAGGAGGGAGACACTGAAGCTTTCTTT.